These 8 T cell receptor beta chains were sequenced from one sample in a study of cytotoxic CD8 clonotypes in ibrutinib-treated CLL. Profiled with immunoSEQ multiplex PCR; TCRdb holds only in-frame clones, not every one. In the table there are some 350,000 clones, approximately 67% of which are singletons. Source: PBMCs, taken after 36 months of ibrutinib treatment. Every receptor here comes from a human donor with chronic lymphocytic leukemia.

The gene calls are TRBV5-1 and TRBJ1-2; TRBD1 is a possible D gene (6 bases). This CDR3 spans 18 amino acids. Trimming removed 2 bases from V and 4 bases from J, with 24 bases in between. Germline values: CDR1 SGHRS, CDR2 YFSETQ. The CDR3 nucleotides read TGCGCCAGCAGCTTTCCCCAGGGGAGCGACTTTAGACGCTATGGCTACACCTTC. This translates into CASSFPQGSDFRRYGYTF.

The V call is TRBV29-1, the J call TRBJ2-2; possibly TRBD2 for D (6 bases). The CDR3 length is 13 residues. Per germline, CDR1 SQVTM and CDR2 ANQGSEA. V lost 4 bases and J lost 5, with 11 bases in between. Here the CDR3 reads CSVVEGHTGELFF. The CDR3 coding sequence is TGCAGCGTTGTGGAGGGTCATACCGGGGAGCTGTTTTTT.

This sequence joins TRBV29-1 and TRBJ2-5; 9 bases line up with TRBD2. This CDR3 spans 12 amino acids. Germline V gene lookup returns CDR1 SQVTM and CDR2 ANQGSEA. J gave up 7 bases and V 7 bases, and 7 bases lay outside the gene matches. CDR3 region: CSGIAGEGTQYF. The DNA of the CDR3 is TGCAGCGGAATAGCGGGAGAGGGGACCCAGTACTTC.

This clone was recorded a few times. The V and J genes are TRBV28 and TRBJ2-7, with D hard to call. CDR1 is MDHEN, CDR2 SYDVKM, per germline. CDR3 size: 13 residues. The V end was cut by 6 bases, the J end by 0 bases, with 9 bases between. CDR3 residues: CASSLPSSYEQYF. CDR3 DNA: TGTGCCAGCAGCCTACCGAGCTCCTACGAGCAGTACTTC.

The CDR3, as DNA: TGTGCCAGCAGCGTAGAAGGGGACACCGGGGAGCTGTTTTTT. It translates to CASSVEGDTGELFF. The chain carries TRBV9 and TRBJ2-2; TRBD1 might be the D (5 bases). CDR1 and CDR2 (germline): SGDLS, YYNGEE. The CDR3 has 14 amino acids. V was clipped by 0 bases and J by 3 bases, with 6 bases between them.

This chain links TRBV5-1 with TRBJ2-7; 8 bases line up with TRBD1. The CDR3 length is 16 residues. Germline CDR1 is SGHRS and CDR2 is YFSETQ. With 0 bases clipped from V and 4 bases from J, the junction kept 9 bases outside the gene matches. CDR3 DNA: TGCGCCAGCAGCTTGGAAAGGGCAGGGGGCGCGTACGAGCAGTACTTC. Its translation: CASSLERAGGAYEQYF.

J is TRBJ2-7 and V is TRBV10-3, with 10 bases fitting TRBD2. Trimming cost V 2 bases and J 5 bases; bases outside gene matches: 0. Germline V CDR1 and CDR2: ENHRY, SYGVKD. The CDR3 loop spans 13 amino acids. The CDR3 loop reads CAISELAGDEQYF. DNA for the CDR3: TGTGCCATCAGTGAGCTAGCGGGAGACGAGCAGTACTTC.

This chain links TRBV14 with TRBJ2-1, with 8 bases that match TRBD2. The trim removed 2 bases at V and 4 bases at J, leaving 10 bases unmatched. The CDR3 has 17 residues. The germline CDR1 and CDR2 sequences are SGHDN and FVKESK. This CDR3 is CASSQKPWTSRYNEQFF. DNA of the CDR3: TGTGCCAGCAGCCAAAAGCCTTGGACTAGCAGGTACAATGAGCAGTTCTTC.